Here is one T cell receptor beta chain with its context. Profiled with immunoSEQ multiplex PCR; TCRdb holds only in-frame clones, not every one. The sample holds about 40,000 clones; about 85% are singletons and the top ten take about 13%. The V gene's germline CDR1 is SGHRS and CDR2 YFSETQ. With V trimmed by 4 bases and J by 2 bases, 8 bases remained unmatched. The CDR3 has 17 amino acids. The record originates from a study of blood T cell repertoires in COVID-19. The chain uses TRBV5-1 and TRBJ2-3; TRBD1 aligns across 12 bases. This receptor was obtained from a human donor in a cohort sampled during active COVID-19. Material for sequencing was peripheral blood. As DNA, the CDR3 is TGCGCCAGCAGCCGGGGACAGGGGGCTGGGGTCACAGATACGCAGTATTTT. It specifies CASSRGQGAGVTDTQYF.